These 3 T cell receptor beta chains came from one sample sequenced in a study of blood T cell repertoires in COVID-19 (dated by TCRdb to about 2020). The library relied on the immunoSEQ multiplex PCR assay. TCRdb limited this immuneACCESS table to in-frame rearrangements with V and J called. A share of clones is missing; checked studies link under half to unresolved V genes, and the rest is unexplained. The sample profile shows 80,000 or so clones; under 85% of them were found once. The ten largest clonotypes hold around 9.7% of the sample. Sequencing was done on a sample of peripheral blood. The receptors stem from a human donor in a cohort sampled during active COVID-19.

This chain links TRBV10-3 with TRBJ1-5; 9 bases fit TRBD1. CDR1 is ENHRY and CDR2 is SYGVKD in the germline V gene. This CDR3 comprises 14 residues. The V and J ends lost 9 bases and 6 bases, in that order; junction bases with no gene match: 9. This chain's CDR3 is CAITTGGACQPQHF. CDR3 nucleotide sequence: TGTGCCATTACCACAGGGGGCGCGTGTCAGCCCCAGCATTTT.

This clone has just one count. The chain recombines TRBV9 with TRBJ2-3; 9 nucleotides agree with TRBD2. Trimming removed 4 bases from V and 6 bases from J; junction bases left unmatched: 12. The CDR3 is made up of 16 amino acids. The germline V gene has CDR1 SGDLS and CDR2 YYNGEE. CDR3 in DNA: TGTGCCAGCAGCAGGGCTAGCGGGAACATCGGGGATACGCAGTATTTT. Amino acids: CASSRASGNIGDTQYF.

V and J are TRBV4-2 and TRBJ1-1; 9 bases line up with TRBD1. Germline V CDR1 and CDR2: LGHNA, YNFKEQ. This CDR3 is built from 16 residues. V gave up 3 bases and J gave up 8 bases; unmatched junction bases: 13. CDR3 in DNA: TGTGCCAGCAGCCAGCCCACAGGGGGCGTTAACTCCGAAGCTTTCTTT. This encodes CASSQPTGGVNSEAFF.